This T cell receptor (beta chain) was recorded in a study of blood T cell repertoires in COVID-19. The germline CDR1 and CDR2 sequences are SGHNT and YYREEE (reference sequence). The CDR3 runs to 15 residues. Trimming removed 2 bases from V and 2 bases from J, with 8 bases in between. In the original processing: Counts of nucleated cells, estimated from reference gene primer amplification, were obtained. The data were produced by immunoSEQ multiplex PCR, yet TCRdb's version contains in-frame clones alone and is incomplete. V, J and clone size are those of that table, while D and trimming were read from the DNA. This table has just under 150,000 clones, about 87% appearing once.

The rearrangement joins TRBV5-4 to TRBJ1-6; D is undetermined. The receptor's source is a man between 45 and 60 years old who had recovered from COVID-19. The sample was peripheral blood. The CDR3 here is CASSLGRTYNSPLHF. Written as DNA, the CDR3 is TGTGCCAGCAGCTTAGGGAGAACCTATAATTCACCCCTCCACTTT.